These T cell receptor beta chains were read from a single sample in a study of blood T cell repertoires in COVID-19. Repertoires were generated with immunoSEQ multiplex PCR, while TCRdb's copy carries only in-frame clones and drops some. The table has 200,000 to 300,000 clones, around nine tenths seen once. Sequenced: peripheral blood. The source is a woman aged 60-70 years who had recovered from COVID-19. CDR3s include the opening cysteine and the closing phenylalanine or tryptophan. Each record gives: V gene, J gene, clone size, D gene, CDR3 protein, CDR3 DNA. A D gene is named only where the DNA matches it firmly. Rows may omit the clone size; those that give it use once, few, many or a size class.

TRBV19	TRBJ2-7	-	-	CASSIDRDYEQYF	TGTGCCAGTAGTATAGACAGGGACTACGAGCAGTACTTC
TRBV7-9	TRBJ2-7	-	-	CASRGGPNSWAEQYF	TGTGCCAGCCGGGGAGGACCCAACTCCTGGGCCGAGCAGTACTTC
TRBV18	TRBJ2-5	-	TRBD1	CASRDRVETQYF	TGTGCCAGCAGGGACAGGGTCGAGACCCAGTACTTC
TRBV5-1	TRBJ2-4	-	-	CASSLDGSQGNIQYF	TGCGCCAGCAGCTTGGATGGGTCTCAGGGGAACATTCAGTACTTC
TRBV7-7	TRBJ2-3	-	-	CASSFGSTDTQYF	TGTGCTAGCAGCTTCGGGAGTACAGATACGCAGTATTTT
TRBV2	TRBJ2-7	-	-	CASSPWTAGPIRGRQYF	TGTGCCAGCAGCCCCTGGACAGCCGGACCGATACGCGGGCGGCAGTACTTC
TRBV6-1	TRBJ1-4	-	-	CASSDLSSATNEKLFF	TGTGCCAGCAGTGACCTAAGTTCTGCAACTAATGAAAAACTGTTTTTT
TRBV12-5	TRBJ2-7	-	-	CASGLGGSYEQYF	TGTGCTAGTGGTTTAGGGGGTTCCTACGAGCAGTACTTC
TRBV7-9	TRBJ1-2	-	TRBD1	CASSRQGAPNYGYTF	TGTGCCAGCAGCCGACAGGGGGCCCCAAACTATGGCTACACCTTC
TRBV9	TRBJ2-7	once	-	CASSVGNRGGEQYF	TGTGCCAGCAGCGTAGGGAACAGGGGAGGCGAGCAGTACTTC
TRBV7-8	TRBJ2-7	-	-	CASSRVRGDEQYF	TGTGCCAGCAGCCGGGTCAGGGGCGACGAGCAGTACTTC
TRBV7-2	TRBJ2-7	-	-	CASSLASDSSYEQYF	TGTGCCAGCAGCCTGGCGAGCGATAGCTCCTACGAGCAGTACTTC
TRBV10-3	TRBJ1-5	-	TRBD1	CAISEDRGLGSNQPQHF	TGTGCCATCAGTGAGGACAGGGGGTTAGGATCCAATCAGCCCCAGCATTTT
TRBV4-2	TRBJ2-2	-	TRBD1	CASSQLGTGGYNTGELFF	TGTGCCAGCAGCCAACTTGGGACAGGGGGGTACAACACCGGGGAGCTGTTTTTT
TRBV10-3	TRBJ1-3	-	-	CAISASSGRVGNTIYF	TGTGCCATCAGTGCGAGTTCAGGGAGGGTCGGAAACACCATATATTTT
TRBV14	TRBJ2-1	few	TRBD2	CASSPGLAGINEQFF	TGTGCCAGCAGCCCGGGACTAGCGGGCATCAATGAGCAGTTCTTC
TRBV28	TRBJ2-7	-	-	CASSATGFGQYF	TGTGCCAGCAGCGCTACAGGCTTCGGGCAGTACTTC
TRBV29-1	TRBJ2-5	-	-	CSVESGGTQYF	TGCAGCGTTGAGTCAGGAGGGACCCAGTACTTC
TRBV7-3	TRBJ2-1	-	-	CASSLGSGEYNEQFF	TGTGCCAGCAGCTTAGGGTCGGGGGAGTACAATGAGCAGTTCTTC
TRBV28	TRBJ1-2	-	-	CASGRGTSHYGYTF	TGTGCCAGCGGCCGGGGGACCTCACACTATGGCTACACCTTC
TRBV28	TRBJ1-2	few	TRBD1	CASSWTQGAGGYTF	TGTGCCAGCAGTTGGACCCAGGGGGCAGGTGGCTACACCTTC
TRBV12-3/TRBV12-4	TRBJ1-2	once	-	CASSSETLPGYTF	TGTGCCAGCAGTTCAGAGACTCTGCCAGGCTACACCTTC
TRBV7-6	TRBJ1-1	-	-	CASSWGGVENTEAFF	TGTGCCAGCAGCTGGGGGGGGGTAGAGAACACTGAAGCTTTCTTT
TRBV6-5	TRBJ2-5	-	TRBD2	CASSYSSGEETQYF	TGTGCCAGCAGTTACTCTAGCGGGGAAGAGACCCAGTACTTC
TRBV7-2	TRBJ2-2	-	TRBD2	CASSLAGAANTGELFF	TGTGCCAGCAGCCTAGCGGGCGCTGCCAACACCGGGGAGCTGTTTTTT
TRBV7-8	TRBJ2-6	-	-	CASPPGDNELSGANVLTF	TGTGCCAGCCCCCCTGGGGACAATGAACTCTCTGGGGCCAACGTCCTGACTTTC
TRBV27	TRBJ1-6	-	-	CASTVAGVRNSPLHF	TGTGCCAGCACTGTAGCCGGGGTGCGAAATTCACCCCTCCACTTT
TRBV2	TRBJ2-7	few	-	CASSDAAGKAYEQYF	TGTGCCAGCAGTGATGCGGCAGGGAAAGCCTACGAGCAGTACTTC
TRBV11-2	TRBJ2-5	-	TRBD2	CASSLGLAGGIVKTQYF	TGTGCCAGCAGCTTGGGACTAGCGGGGGGGATTGTCAAGACCCAGTACTTC
TRBV27	TRBJ1-5	-	TRBD1	CASRRTGGNQPQHF	TGTGCCAGCAGACGGACAGGGGGCAATCAGCCCCAGCATTTT
TRBV5-1	TRBJ2-5	-	TRBD2	CASSSGGPQETQYF	TGCGCCAGCAGCAGCGGGGGGCCCCAAGAGACCCAGTACTTC
TRBV4-2	TRBJ1-5	-	TRBD1	CASSQDRQGAQPQHF	TGTGCCAGCAGCCAAGACAGGCAGGGGGCCCAGCCCCAGCATTTT